This is a list of T cell receptor beta chains from one sample in a study of blood T cell repertoires in COVID-19. Produced via immunoSEQ multiplex PCR; TCRdb's table is partial and in-frame only. The sample consists of approximately 380,000 clones, approximately 93% of them appearing once. Sequencing was performed on PBMCs or T cells enriched from blood (not recorded which). Receptors were obtained from a middle-aged woman who had been exposed to COVID-19. The CDR3 runs from the conserved cysteine through the conserved F or W. D genes are given only for firm matches. Clone size is shown for a subset of rows, as once, few, many or a class of expanded clone.

cdr3_nt: TGTGCCAGCAGCTTAGGACAGCAAGAGACCCAGTACTTC; cdr3_aa: CASSLGQQETQYF; j_call: TRBJ2-5; d_call: NA; clone_size: NA; v_call: TRBV7-2
cdr3_nt: TGCAGCGTTGGTGGAGGGACTAGCGTCTTTGAGCAGTACTTC; cdr3_aa: CSVGGGTSVFEQYF; j_call: TRBJ2-7; d_call: TRBD2; clone_size: few; v_call: TRBV29-1
cdr3_nt: TGTGCCAGCAGTAACCTGGGGACAGGGGAAAAACTGTTTTTT; cdr3_aa: CASSNLGTGEKLFF; j_call: TRBJ1-4; d_call: TRBD1; clone_size: NA; v_call: TRBV6-5
cdr3_nt: TGTGCCACGTCGGACACTGGTCAGTCTGGAAACACCATATATTTT; cdr3_aa: CATSDTGQSGNTIYF; j_call: TRBJ1-3; d_call: NA; clone_size: NA; v_call: TRBV24-1
cdr3_nt: TGTGCCAGTACCCGGGACAGGGTTGAGGCCTATGGCTACACCTTC; cdr3_aa: CASTRDRVEAYGYTF; j_call: TRBJ1-2; d_call: TRBD1; clone_size: once; v_call: TRBV19
cdr3_nt: TGTGCCAGCAGTCACTCAGGGATCTATGGCTACACCTTC; cdr3_aa: CASSHSGIYGYTF; j_call: TRBJ1-2; d_call: NA; clone_size: NA; v_call: TRBV12-3/TRBV12-4
cdr3_nt: TGTGCCAGCAGTGAGCCCAACTATGGCTACACCTTC; cdr3_aa: CASSEPNYGYTF; j_call: TRBJ1-2; d_call: NA; clone_size: NA; v_call: TRBV9
cdr3_nt: TGTGCCAGCAGTCCTTACGCAGGGGGGGATACGCAGTATTTT; cdr3_aa: CASSPYAGGDTQYF; j_call: TRBJ2-3; d_call: NA; clone_size: NA; v_call: TRBV7-2
cdr3_nt: TGTGCCAGCAGCTTGACTAGCGGCAACAATGAGCAGTTCTTC; cdr3_aa: CASSLTSGNNEQFF; j_call: TRBJ2-1; d_call: TRBD2; clone_size: NA; v_call: TRBV7-9
cdr3_nt: TGTGCCAGCAGCAAAGGGGGTGTCGAGGAAAAACTGTTTTTT; cdr3_aa: CASSKGGVEEKLFF; j_call: TRBJ1-4; d_call: NA; clone_size: NA; v_call: TRBV9
cdr3_nt: TGTGCCTGGACCAAAGCGCTGAGCGGGGGGGCCCCGCAGTACTTC; cdr3_aa: CAWTKALSGGAPQYF; j_call: TRBJ2-7; d_call: TRBD2; clone_size: NA; v_call: TRBV30
cdr3_nt: TGTGCCAGCTCACGGACCGGGACTGTCAACACCGGGGAGCTGTTTTTT; cdr3_aa: CASSRTGTVNTGELFF; j_call: TRBJ2-2; d_call: NA; clone_size: NA; v_call: TRBV18
cdr3_nt: TGTGCCAGTAGTCTGTACAGCGAAGCTTTCTTT; cdr3_aa: CASSLYSEAFF; j_call: TRBJ1-1; d_call: NA; clone_size: once; v_call: TRBV19
cdr3_nt: TGCAGCGTTGAAAGTCCGGCAGGGGCGAACACCGGGGAGCTGTTTTTT; cdr3_aa: CSVESPAGANTGELFF; j_call: TRBJ2-2; d_call: NA; clone_size: NA; v_call: TRBV29-1
cdr3_nt: TGTGCCACGGGAAGGACCTCTCGATCCAGGAACACTGAAGCTTTCTTT; cdr3_aa: CATGRTSRSRNTEAFF; j_call: TRBJ1-1; d_call: NA; clone_size: NA; v_call: TRBV19
cdr3_nt: TGTGCCAGCACCGGGCGTCGACAGCGCACAGATACGCAGTATTTT; cdr3_aa: CASTGRRQRTDTQYF; j_call: TRBJ2-3; d_call: NA; clone_size: NA; v_call: TRBV2
cdr3_nt: TGTGCCAGCAGCCAAGGGACAGGGGCGAACACTGAAGCTTTCTTT; cdr3_aa: CASSQGTGANTEAFF; j_call: TRBJ1-1; d_call: TRBD1; clone_size: NA; v_call: TRBV3-1/TRBV3-2
cdr3_nt: TGTGCCAGCAGTCCGTCTGGGGGGGACGAGCAGTACTTC; cdr3_aa: CASSPSGGDEQYF; j_call: TRBJ2-7; d_call: TRBD2; clone_size: once; v_call: TRBV5-6
cdr3_nt: TGTGCCAGCAGCGAACAGGGGGGTAACACTGAAGCTTTCTTT; cdr3_aa: CASSEQGGNTEAFF; j_call: TRBJ1-1; d_call: TRBD1; clone_size: NA; v_call: TRBV9
cdr3_nt: TGTGCCAGCAGCCCATCGTCGATCGCGGAGGAGCAGTTCTTC; cdr3_aa: CASSPSSIAEEQFF; j_call: TRBJ2-1; d_call: NA; clone_size: once; v_call: TRBV11-3
cdr3_nt: TGTGCCACCAGCAGAGCCCCCGGACAGCCTAACTATGGCTACACCTTC; cdr3_aa: CATSRAPGQPNYGYTF; j_call: TRBJ1-2; d_call: NA; clone_size: NA; v_call: TRBV15
cdr3_nt: TGCAGCGCTGAGACAGGAGTAGAACGTAGAGCTTTCTTT; cdr3_aa: CSAETGVERRAFF; j_call: TRBJ1-1; d_call: NA; clone_size: NA; v_call: TRBV29-1
cdr3_nt: TGTGCCAGTACTCCCCCCGGGACTAGCGGGAGAGGCGGGGAGCTGTTTTTT; cdr3_aa: CASTPPGTSGRGGELFF; j_call: TRBJ2-2; d_call: TRBD2; clone_size: NA; v_call: TRBV19
cdr3_nt: TGTGCCAGCAGCCCGACAGACAGCTACGAGCAGTACTTC; cdr3_aa: CASSPTDSYEQYF; j_call: TRBJ2-7; d_call: NA; clone_size: NA; v_call: TRBV9
cdr3_nt: TGTGCCAGCAGGAAGGGGGACCTTAGCAATCAGCCCCAGCATTTT; cdr3_aa: CASRKGDLSNQPQHF; j_call: TRBJ1-5; d_call: NA; clone_size: NA; v_call: TRBV6-5
cdr3_nt: TGTGCCAGCAGCTTGGGGGGGCGCGGGGAGACCCAGTACTTC; cdr3_aa: CASSLGGRGETQYF; j_call: TRBJ2-5; d_call: NA; clone_size: NA; v_call: TRBV11-3
cdr3_nt: TGTGCCTCTGCCCAGGGCAGGGCCTACGAGCAGTACTTC; cdr3_aa: CASAQGRAYEQYF; j_call: TRBJ2-7; d_call: NA; clone_size: NA; v_call: TRBV27
cdr3_nt: TGTGCCAGCAGTTACTCGAGACTAGCGGGAAATGAGCAGTTCTTC; cdr3_aa: CASSYSRLAGNEQFF; j_call: TRBJ2-1; d_call: TRBD2; clone_size: NA; v_call: TRBV6-5
cdr3_nt: TGTGCCAGCAGCTCCCGTGGCGGCGGGACAGGTGGAGATACGCAGTATTTT; cdr3_aa: CASSSRGGGTGGDTQYF; j_call: TRBJ2-3; d_call: TRBD1; clone_size: NA; v_call: TRBV13
cdr3_nt: TGTGCCACCAGCTCAGCCGGGAAGGACAATGAGCAGTTCTTC; cdr3_aa: CATSSAGKDNEQFF; j_call: TRBJ2-1; d_call: NA; clone_size: NA; v_call: TRBV15
cdr3_nt: TGTGCCAGCAGCTTTTCTATAAGTCTCGCGAACACTGAAGCTTTCTTT; cdr3_aa: CASSFSISLANTEAFF; j_call: TRBJ1-1; d_call: NA; clone_size: NA; v_call: TRBV5-5
cdr3_nt: TGTGCCAGCAGCTTGTTGGGGGAAAGGGGGAGAAACACTGAAGCTTTCTTT; cdr3_aa: CASSLLGERGRNTEAFF; j_call: TRBJ1-1; d_call: NA; clone_size: NA; v_call: TRBV5-8
cdr3_nt: TGTGCCAGCAGTGAAAGGGGTCCCGGACAGGGGAGCTATGGCTACACCTTC; cdr3_aa: CASSERGPGQGSYGYTF; j_call: TRBJ1-2; d_call: TRBD1; clone_size: NA; v_call: TRBV6-4
cdr3_nt: TGTGCCTGGAGTACATCTCCCGGGACAGGGAGAGCTTTCTTT; cdr3_aa: CAWSTSPGTGRAFF; j_call: TRBJ1-1; d_call: TRBD1; clone_size: NA; v_call: TRBV30
cdr3_nt: TGCGCCAGCAGCAGACAGGGGAATAATTCACCCCTCCACTTT; cdr3_aa: CASSRQGNNSPLHF; j_call: TRBJ1-6; d_call: TRBD1; clone_size: NA; v_call: TRBV5-1
cdr3_nt: TGTGCCAGTCTACCATGGAGCAATCAGCCCCAGCATTTT; cdr3_aa: CASLPWSNQPQHF; j_call: TRBJ1-5; d_call: NA; clone_size: NA; v_call: TRBV6-5
cdr3_nt: TGTGCCTGGAGTGCCCCTTTGGGACAGGGGGCCAGAGGTGAAAAACTGTTTTTT; cdr3_aa: CAWSAPLGQGARGEKLFF; j_call: TRBJ1-4; d_call: TRBD1; clone_size: NA; v_call: TRBV30
cdr3_nt: TGTGCCAGCAGCGGCCCTTCGGAGGATTCACCCCTCCACTTT; cdr3_aa: CASSGPSEDSPLHF; j_call: TRBJ1-6; d_call: NA; clone_size: NA; v_call: TRBV9
cdr3_nt: TGTGCCAGTACAGGGGTAAATCAGCCCCAGCATTTT; cdr3_aa: CASTGVNQPQHF; j_call: TRBJ1-5; d_call: NA; clone_size: NA; v_call: TRBV19
cdr3_nt: TGTGCCAGTAGTATAGTTCGGACAGGACCGAACACTGAAGCTTTCTTT; cdr3_aa: CASSIVRTGPNTEAFF; j_call: TRBJ1-1; d_call: TRBD1; clone_size: NA; v_call: TRBV19
cdr3_nt: TGCAGCGGGACAGTGAACACTGAAGCTTTCTTT; cdr3_aa: CSGTVNTEAFF; j_call: TRBJ1-1; d_call: NA; clone_size: few; v_call: TRBV29-1
cdr3_nt: TGTGCCAGCCTCTTCGACAGATTGAACACCGGGGAGCTGTTTTTT; cdr3_aa: CASLFDRLNTGELFF; j_call: TRBJ2-2; d_call: NA; clone_size: NA; v_call: TRBV18
cdr3_nt: TGTGCCAGTGCCCGCGAGGCAGCTGGAAACACCATATATTTT; cdr3_aa: CASAREAAGNTIYF; j_call: TRBJ1-3; d_call: NA; clone_size: NA; v_call: TRBV19
cdr3_nt: TGTGCCAGCAGTTACTCCCGGGGATCCGTTAACTATGGCTACACCTTC; cdr3_aa: CASSYSRGSVNYGYTF; j_call: TRBJ1-2; d_call: NA; clone_size: NA; v_call: TRBV6-5
cdr3_nt: TGTGCCAGCAGTCGACAGGGATCTAATGAAAAACTGTTTTTT; cdr3_aa: CASSRQGSNEKLFF; j_call: TRBJ1-4; d_call: TRBD1; clone_size: once; v_call: TRBV27
cdr3_nt: TGTGCCAGCAGCCGTACACAAGAGACCCAGTACTTC; cdr3_aa: CASSRTQETQYF; j_call: TRBJ2-5; d_call: NA; clone_size: NA; v_call: TRBV14
cdr3_nt: TGTGCCATCAGTGAGTCGAAAATCAGGGAGACCCAGTACTTC; cdr3_aa: CAISESKIRETQYF; j_call: TRBJ2-5; d_call: NA; clone_size: NA; v_call: TRBV10-3
cdr3_nt: TGTGCCAGCAGCTTAATGCCGGGGTCTATACGTTATGGCTACACCTTC; cdr3_aa: CASSLMPGSIRYGYTF; j_call: TRBJ1-2; d_call: NA; clone_size: NA; v_call: TRBV11-3
cdr3_nt: TGTGCCAGCGGGCCCTCTTCGGCCACCGGGGAGCTGTTTTTT; cdr3_aa: CASGPSSATGELFF; j_call: TRBJ2-2; d_call: NA; clone_size: few; v_call: TRBV9
cdr3_nt: TGTGCCAGCAGCTACCGGACGACAGGGGCGAACACCGGGGAGCTGTTTTTT; cdr3_aa: CASSYRTTGANTGELFF; j_call: TRBJ2-2; d_call: TRBD1; clone_size: NA; v_call: TRBV5-6
cdr3_nt: TGTGCCAGCAGTGAATGGGCGTATGGCCAGCATTTT; cdr3_aa: CASSEWAYGQHF; j_call: TRBJ1-5; d_call: NA; clone_size: few; v_call: TRBV6-1
cdr3_nt: TGTGCCAGCAGGGGGGGGACAACTAATGAAAAACTGTTTTTT; cdr3_aa: CASRGGTTNEKLFF; j_call: TRBJ1-4; d_call: NA; clone_size: NA; v_call: TRBV11-2